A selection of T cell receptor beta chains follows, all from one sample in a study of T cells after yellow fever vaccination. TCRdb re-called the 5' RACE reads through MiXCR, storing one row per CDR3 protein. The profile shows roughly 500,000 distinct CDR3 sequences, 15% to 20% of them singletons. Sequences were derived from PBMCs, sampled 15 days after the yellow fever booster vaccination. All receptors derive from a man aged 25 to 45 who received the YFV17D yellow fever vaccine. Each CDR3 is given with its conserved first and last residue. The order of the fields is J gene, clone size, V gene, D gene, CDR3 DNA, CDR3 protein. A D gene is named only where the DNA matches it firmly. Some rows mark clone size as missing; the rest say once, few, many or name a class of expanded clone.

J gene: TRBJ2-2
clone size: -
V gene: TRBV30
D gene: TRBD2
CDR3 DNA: TGTGCCTGGAGTATTGGACTAGGGCCCGGGGAGCTGTTTTTT
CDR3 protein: CAWSIGLGPGELFF

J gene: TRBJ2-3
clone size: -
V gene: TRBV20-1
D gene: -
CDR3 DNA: TGCAGTGCTAGAGACCCCCGCCCTGGCAGAAGCACAGATACGCAGTATTTT
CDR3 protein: CSARDPRPGRSTDTQYF

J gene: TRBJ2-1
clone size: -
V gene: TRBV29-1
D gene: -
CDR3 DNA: TGCAGCGTTGAGAGTGGGTTCAATGAGCAGTTCTTC
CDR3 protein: CSVESGFNEQFF

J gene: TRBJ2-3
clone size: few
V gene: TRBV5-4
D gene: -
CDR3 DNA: TGTGCCAGCAGCTCAGCCAACAAAAACACAGATACGCAGTATTTT
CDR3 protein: CASSSANKNTDTQYF

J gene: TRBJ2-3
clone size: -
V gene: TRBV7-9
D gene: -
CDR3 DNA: TGTGCCAGCAGCACAACAGGGAGGGCAGATACGCAGTATTTT
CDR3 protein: CASSTTGRADTQYF

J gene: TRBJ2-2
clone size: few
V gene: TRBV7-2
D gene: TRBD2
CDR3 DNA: TGTGCCAGCAGCGCGGGACTAGCAATCACCGGGGAGCTGTTTTTT
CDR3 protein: CASSAGLAITGELFF

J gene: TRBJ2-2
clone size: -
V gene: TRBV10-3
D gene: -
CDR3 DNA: TGTGCCTCTGGACCCCATGCGGACACCGGGGAGCTGTTTTTT
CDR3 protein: CASGPHADTGELFF

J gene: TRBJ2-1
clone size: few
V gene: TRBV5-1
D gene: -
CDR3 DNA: TGCGCCAGCCGGGAACCCACCTACAATGAGCAGTTCTTC
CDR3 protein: CASREPTYNEQFF

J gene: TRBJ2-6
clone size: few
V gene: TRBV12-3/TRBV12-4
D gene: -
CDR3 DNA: TGTGCCAGCAGTCAACCAGGGTCTGGGGCCAACGTCCTGACTTTC
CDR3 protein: CASSQPGSGANVLTF

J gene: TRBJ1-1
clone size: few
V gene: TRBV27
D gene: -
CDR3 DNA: TGTGCCAGCAGTTTGAGGGTTACGACTGAAGCTTTCTTT
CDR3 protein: CASSLRVTTEAFF

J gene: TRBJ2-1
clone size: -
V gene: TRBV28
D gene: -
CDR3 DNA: TGTGCCAGCTATAGGGGGTACAATGAGCAGTTCTTC
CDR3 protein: CASYRGYNEQFF